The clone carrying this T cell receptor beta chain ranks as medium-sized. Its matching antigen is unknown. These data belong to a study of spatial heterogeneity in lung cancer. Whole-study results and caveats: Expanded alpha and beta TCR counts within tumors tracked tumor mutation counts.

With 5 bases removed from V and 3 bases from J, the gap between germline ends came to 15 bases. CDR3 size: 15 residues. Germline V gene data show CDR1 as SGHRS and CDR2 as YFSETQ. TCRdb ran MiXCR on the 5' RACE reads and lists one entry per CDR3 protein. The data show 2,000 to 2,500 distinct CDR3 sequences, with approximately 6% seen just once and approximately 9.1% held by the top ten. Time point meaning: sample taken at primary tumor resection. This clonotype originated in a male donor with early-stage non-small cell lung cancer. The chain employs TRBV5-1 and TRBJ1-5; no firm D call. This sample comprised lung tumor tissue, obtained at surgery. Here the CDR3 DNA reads TGCGCCAGCAGACCGACCCCCGGGGACAATCAGCCCCAGCATTTT. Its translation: CASRPTPGDNQPQHF.